Shown below are 8 T cell receptor beta chains from a single sample sequenced in a study of cytomegalovirus exposure and HLA in healthy donors. PCR involved 60 Vbeta and 13 Jbeta primers. Libraries were prepared by immunoSEQ multiplex PCR; TCRdb keeps only in-frame clonotypes and omits some of them. The profile shows 250,000 to 300,000 clones, approximately 91% of them singletons. Sequencing was done on a sample of PBMCs. Receptors originate from a girl aged 2-10 years in good health and CMV-seronegative.

The chain combines TRBV5-1 with TRBJ1-2; D remains unclear. V was pared by 4 bases and J by 5 bases, with 15 bases between. The CDR3 covers 14 residues. CDR1 SGHRS and CDR2 YFSETQ come from the germline V gene. CDR3 nucleotides: TGCGCCAGCAGCGAGGGTGGCTACGCTTATGGCTACACCTTC. Protein product: CASSEGGYAYGYTF.

This clone was found once. The chain recombines TRBV2 with TRBJ2-1; TRBD2 matches 15 bases. V was pared by 3 bases and J by 12 bases, with 3 bases of the junction left unmatched. Per germline, CDR1 SNHLY and CDR2 FYNNEI. The CDR3 spans 14 residues. The CDR3 reads CASSDRGLAGGQFF. In DNA, the CDR3 is TGTGCCAGCAGTGACCGGGGACTAGCGGGGGGGCAGTTCTTC.

Remarks on this clone: Other DNA variants within this sample encode the same CDR3. The J gene is TRBJ1-2, the V gene TRBV19; 10 bases match TRBD1. This CDR3 has 13 residues. Germline V gene lookup returns CDR1 LNHDA and CDR2 SQIVND (reference sequence). The J segment lost 2 bases and the V segment lost 6 bases, leaving 0 bases of the junction unmatched. CDR3 nucleotide sequence: TGTGCCAGTAGGGGACAGGGGAACTATGGCTACACCTTC. Residues: CASRGQGNYGYTF.

This chain uses TRBV5-1 with TRBJ2-5; D remains ambiguous. Trimming pared 1 base from V and 4 bases from J, leaving 14 bases between. The CDR3 has 15 residues. Germline V CDR1 and CDR2: SGHRS, YFSETQ. This CDR3 reads CASSLSERRRETQYF. In nucleotides, the CDR3 is TGCGCCAGCAGCTTGAGTGAGCGACGAAGAGAGACCCAGTACTTC. The variable domain in full, completed from reference TRBV5-1 and TRBJ2-5, reads KAGVTQTPRYLIKTRGQQVTLSCSPISGHRSVSWYQQTPGQGLQFLFEYFSETQRNKGNFPGRFSGRQFSNSRSEMNVSTLELGDSALYLCASSLSERRRETQYFGPGTRLLVL.

The rearrangement uses TRBV2 and TRBJ1-3, with a tentative D call TRBD1 (5 bases). In germline, CDR1 is SNHLY, CDR2 FYNNEI. Trimming cost V 9 bases and J 4 bases, with 13 bases left between them. The CDR3 has 13 amino acids. The CDR3 reads CARTGTRGNTIYF. In nucleotides, the CDR3 is TGTGCCAGAACCGGGACTAGGGGAAACACCATATATTTT. Full variable domain (remainder filled in from reference TRBV2 and TRBJ1-3): EPEVTQTPSHQVTQMGQEVILRCVPISNHLYFYWYRQILGQKVEFLVSFYNNEISEKSEIFDDQFSVERPDGSNFTLKIRSTKLEDSAMYFCARTGTRGNTIYFGEGSWLTVV.

The V gene is TRBV6-4, the J gene TRBJ1-1; 9 positions agree with TRBD1. Germline CDR1 is MRHNA and CDR2 is SNTAGT. With 6 bases clipped from V and 2 bases from J, the junction kept 4 bases outside the gene matches. This CDR3 is built from 14 residues. CDR3 residues: CASRLDRGNTEAFF. The DNA for the CDR3 is TGTGCCAGCAGACTGGACAGGGGAAACACTGAAGCTTTCTTT.

The chain links TRBV29-1 to TRBJ2-7, with 8 positions matching TRBD2. The length of the CDR3 is 10 residues. V lost 8 bases and J lost 11; bases outside the gene matches: 8. Germline assignment: CDR1 SQVTM and CDR2 ANQGSEA. CDR3 nucleotides: TGCAGCCGGGGGGGGCGTGGAAAGTACTTC. Protein product: CSRGGRGKYF.

The V gene is TRBV6-6, the J gene TRBJ2-3; D is possibly TRBD1 (5 bases). Germline values: CDR1 MNHNY, CDR2 SVGAGI (reference sequence). The CDR3 extends over 14 amino acids. V lost 2 bases and J lost 4, with 10 bases in between. The CDR3 DNA is TGTGCCAGCAGTTACAGTTTGGGGCCAGATACGCAGTATTTT. Amino acid sequence: CASSYSLGPDTQYF.